The clone carrying this TCR beta chain was picked up a small number of times. This sample is part of a study of blood T cell repertoires in COVID-19. Study details: From the United States, Italy and Spain came samples of acute and convalescent COVID-19. Nucleic acid was either cDNA or gDNA, and it came from T cells, B-cell-depleted T cells, or PBMCs.

The CDR3 sequence is 16 residues long. Trimming at V came to 4 bases and at J to 6 bases, leaving 9 bases not matched to a gene. From germline, CDR1 is SGHRS and CDR2 YFSETQ. Original handling: Amplification of reference gene primers was used by the study to estimate nucleated cell counts. Some clones are missing from TCRdb's copy, which holds only in-frame ones; the method was immunoSEQ multiplex PCR. The D gene and trimming were derived from the DNA, and the V and J assignments and clone size from that table. The table records a few hundred thousand clones, approximately 83% of them present only once.

The sample comprised peripheral blood. The chain employs TRBV5-1 and TRBJ2-1; TRBD2 matches at 11 bases. The TCR comes from a woman in her 70s with acute or convalescent COVID-19. In nucleotides, the CDR3 is TGCGCCAGCAGCCTCCGGGCTAGCGGGGGGCCCAATGAGCAGTTCTTC. Translation gives CASSLRASGGPNEQFF.